These 4 T cell receptor beta chains were all obtained from the same sample, sequenced in a study of blood T cell repertoires in COVID-19. Profiled with immunoSEQ multiplex PCR; TCRdb holds only in-frame clones, not every one. The repertoire holds 290,000 or so clones, with approximately 91% as singletons. Sequenced material: peripheral blood. Receptors were obtained from a woman aged 25-40 years with COVID-19, enrolled during active disease.

V gene TRBV19 combines with J gene TRBJ1-2, with 8 nucleotides matching TRBD1. The V gene end was trimmed by 5 bases and the J gene end by 5 bases; junction bases not matched to a gene: 4. This CDR3 contains 13 residues. The germline V gene encodes CDR1 LNHDA and CDR2 SQIVND (reference sequence). CDR3 nucleotide sequence: TGTGCCAGTAGTCTCCGGGACAGGTATGGCTACACCTTC. This sequence encodes CASSLRDRYGYTF.

This chain connects TRBV19 to TRBJ1-2; 7 bases line up with TRBD1. Germline-derived CDR1 and CDR2 are LNHDA and SQIVND (reference sequence). V shed 3 bases and J 10 bases; nucleotides not matched to a gene: 2. CDR3 length: 11 residues. CDR3 DNA: TGTGCCAGTAGTATTGGGACAGCCTACACCTTC. It translates to CASSIGTAYTF.

This chain uses TRBV3-1 (or the pseudogene TRBV3-2) with TRBJ2-5; tentatively, D is TRBD2 (6 bases). V was shortened by 4 bases and J by 4 bases, with 13 bases between the two germline ends. The length of the CDR3 is 14 residues. The germline V gene encodes CDR1 LGHDT and CDR2 YNNKEL (reference sequence). DNA of the CDR3: TGTGCCAGCAGCCCCCGGGAGTTCGGAGAGACCCAGTACTTC. It is translated as CASSPREFGETQYF.

To note about this clone: Other DNA sequences in the same sample also yield this CDR3. The J gene is TRBJ1-1, the V gene TRBV30; D is possibly TRBD1 (5 bases). Looked up from germline, CDR1 is GTSNPN and CDR2 is SVGIG (reference sequence). V was shortened by 4 bases and J by 2 bases, with 11 bases between the two germline ends. This CDR3 has 13 amino acids. The CDR3 reads CAWNPGGNTEAFF. In nucleotides, the CDR3 is TGTGCCTGGAACCCCGGGGGAAACACTGAAGCTTTCTTT.